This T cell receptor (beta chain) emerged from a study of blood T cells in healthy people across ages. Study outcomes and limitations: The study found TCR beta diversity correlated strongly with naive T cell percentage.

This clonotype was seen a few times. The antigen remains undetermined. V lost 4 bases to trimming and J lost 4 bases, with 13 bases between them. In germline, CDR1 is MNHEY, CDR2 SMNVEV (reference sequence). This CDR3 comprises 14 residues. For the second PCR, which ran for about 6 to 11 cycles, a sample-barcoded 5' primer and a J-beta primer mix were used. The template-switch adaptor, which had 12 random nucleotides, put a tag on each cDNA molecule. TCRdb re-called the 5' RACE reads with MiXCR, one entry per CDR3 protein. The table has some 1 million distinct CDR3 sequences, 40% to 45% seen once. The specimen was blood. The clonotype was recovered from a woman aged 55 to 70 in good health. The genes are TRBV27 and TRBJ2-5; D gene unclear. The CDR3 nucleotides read TGTGCCAGCAGTTCCCCGAGTTCAAGAGAGACCCAGTACTTC. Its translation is CASSSPSSRETQYF.